This section outlines one T cell receptor beta chain sequence together with its context. Likely unrecorded immune exposures existed in these nominally healthy donors. Between the trimmed V and J ends, which lost 7 bases and 0 bases, there was a span of 13 bases. This CDR3 has 14 residues. The germline V gene has CDR1 SGHVS and CDR2 FQNEAQ. Use of 60 Vbeta and 13 Jbeta primers characterized the PCR. Only in-frame clones appear in the TCRdb table, and some are missing; sequencing was by immunoSEQ multiplex PCR. The sample gives some 200,000 clones, 87% of which show up once; roughly 0.23% is in the top ten. The source of the sample is a study of cytomegalovirus exposure and HLA in healthy donors.

The rearrangement links TRBV7-8 to TRBJ2-7; D ambiguous. This clonotype was sampled from a girl under three years old in good health and CMV-seronegative. The sample taken for sequencing was PBMCs. The CDR3 region is CASTPGGYSYEQYF. The CDR3, as DNA: TGTGCCAGCACCCCCGGCGGTTACTCCTACGAGCAGTACTTC.